This is a list of T cell receptor beta chains from one sample in a study of beta chain features in type 1 diabetes. The method was immunoSEQ multiplex PCR; TCRdb's version includes in-frame clones alone and lacks a portion of them. The repertoire includes 310,000 or so clones, approximately 8.2% of them detected once, and around 0.44% sits in the top ten. Sequencing was performed on central memory CD4+ T cells from blood. These receptors originate from a woman between 18 and 29 years old in good health. Each CDR3 is given with its conserved first and last residue.

v_gene,j_gene,CDR3aa
TRBV5-6,TRBJ1-4,CASTKAAANEKLFF
TRBV7-9,TRBJ2-5,CASSLGQLETQYF
TRBV5-1,TRBJ2-2,CASRQWNTGELFF
TRBV9,TRBJ2-1,CASSGSGPYNEQFF
TRBV5-1,TRBJ2-7,CASSLGQFFNEQYF
TRBV7-2,TRBJ2-2,CASSEIGELFF
TRBV28,TRBJ1-2,CASSFYKTGQGLYGYTF
TRBV25-1,TRBJ2-5,CASSMGGSGTQYF
TRBV6-5,TRBJ1-4,CASSRGWTNEKLFF
TRBV28,TRBJ2-1,CASSLSPGASNEQFF
TRBV5-4,TRBJ1-1,CASSQDRYNTEAFF
TRBV28,TRBJ2-1,CASSPLGEQFF
TRBV7-6,TRBJ2-2,CASSLVQGPLAGELFF
TRBV19,TRBJ2-1,CASSIGGRNYNEQFF
TRBV2,TRBJ2-5,CASSKEGRVRGTQYF
TRBV7-2,TRBJ2-1,CATRLAGGPIDDEQFF
TRBV7-2,TRBJ2-3,CASSLLTSTDTQYF
TRBV7-9,TRBJ1-5,CASSLTKGGSNQPQHF
TRBV5-4,TRBJ1-1,CASSLAGTGGLYTEAFF
TRBV29-1,TRBJ2-3,CSVEDPGGAADTQYF
TRBV27,TRBJ2-1,CASSFWQLRGVQFF
TRBV5-6,TRBJ1-2,CASSSFIGYTF
TRBV7-2,TRBJ2-2,CASRDTGELFF
TRBV7-2,TRBJ2-7,CASSKVAGDLYEQYF
TRBV4-3,TRBJ2-6,CASSQDHSNSGANVLTF
TRBV7-2,TRBJ2-3,CASSLGLAGGKQYF
TRBV29-1,TRBJ1-1,CSVDRGGEAFF
TRBV6-1,TRBJ1-1,CASSEPGMNTEAFF
TRBV2,TRBJ2-1,CASSVGGGLFFNEQFF
TRBV6-6,TRBJ2-1,CASSFRGGSYNEQFF
TRBV28,TRBJ1-2,CASSLSNYGYTF
TRBV14,TRBJ2-1,CASSQDAWEQFF
TRBV21-1,TRBJ2-7,CASTHPGLPTYEQYF
TRBV19,TRBJ2-2,CASRPNTGELFF
TRBV7-9,TRBJ2-1,CASSSKFSSYNEQFF